This T cell receptor beta chain emerged from a study of T cells in women clearing cervical HPV infection. Study as a whole: Case blood was drawn when the lesion was first found; control blood after infection became undetectable. Cases' blood sampling followed lesion detection by median around 150 days (90 to 200). General study results and limits: It is unknown whether associations predate infection; no effector/memory or HPV-specific sorting.

Profiled with immunoSEQ multiplex PCR; TCRdb holds only in-frame clones, not every one. The sample totals over 30,000 clones. In regard to this clone: Antigen unknown. With the read ending 3 residues before the CDR3 end, the germline J gene is used to fill in that end.

The germline V gene has CDR1 MNHNS and CDR2 SASEGT. With 2 bases clipped from V and 8 bases from J, the junction kept 6 bases outside the gene matches. The CDR3 contains 14 residues. Sequenced input: blood buffy coat. The chain employs TRBV6-1 and TRBJ2-3, with TRBD2 matching over 8 bases. The receptor was isolated from a woman aged 18 to 75 with a cervical HPV16 infection that either progressed to CIN3+ or cleared (not recorded which). The DNA read from the CDR3 is TGTGCCAGCAGTGAACGGGGGGGGGCAGTTACG. It is translated as CASSERGGAVT. The CDR3 reads in full as CASSERGGAVTQYF.